This T cell receptor beta chain emerged from a study of blood T cell repertoires in COVID-19. Study information: Acute and convalescent COVID-19 specimens originated in the United States, Italy and Spain.

Everyone who took part was about 18 to 90 years old, and they came from about 23 US areas. Participant-given clinical history determined each cohort assignment. Exposed enrollees had met someone with a PCR-confirmed or clinician-diagnosed COVID-19 case at some point within the 2 weeks before study entry. The CDR3 extends over 13 amino acids. Germline V gene data show CDR1 as SGHTA and CDR2 as FQGTGA. V was cut by 2 bases and J by 6 bases, with 9 bases left in between. Sequenced by immunoSEQ multiplex PCR; TCRdb stores in-frame clones only, minus some. The repertoire has a few hundred thousand clones, about 89% of them found once; the top ten carry just over 0.85%.

This TCR was recovered from a woman in her 40s who had been exposed to COVID-19. The sequenced sample was PBMCs or T cells enriched from blood (not recorded which). This chain joins TRBV7-3 and TRBJ2-3; D uncertain. The CDR3 region is CASSLEYGDTQYF. CDR3 nucleotide sequence: TGTGCCAGCAGCTTAGAATACGGGGATACGCAGTATTTT.